This TCR beta chain derives from a study of T cells in Graves' hyperthyroidism and ophthalmopathy. The table lists this clonotype with a few counts. Deletions cut 4 bases from V and 7 bases from J, with 7 bases between. This CDR3 has 10 residues. Per germline, CDR1 SQVTM and CDR2 ANQGSEA. Each patient was aged 18 to 65 and had newly diagnosed hyperthyroidism of under 2 months' duration. Amplification targeted TCR beta CDR3 regions from RNA transcripts. TCR CDR3 regions were first amplified by RT-PCR with HTBI primers. TCRdb redid the calling of the multiplex PCR reads with MiXCR, one entry per CDR3 protein. The sample includes 300,000 to 450,000 distinct CDR3 sequences, approximately 13% seen only once; the top ten take 9.2%.

The rearrangement joins TRBV29-1 to TRBJ1-1; D unresolved. Sequenced input: blood. This receptor was obtained from a woman aged 18-29 years with Graves' hyperthyroidism. For the CDR3, the DNA is TGCAGCGTTGCCCGAGATGAAGCTTTCTTT. Residues: CSVARDEAFF.